The clone carrying this T cell receptor (beta chain) was seen ten or more times. The antigen remains undetermined. Trimming cost V 3 bases and J 0 bases, with 9 bases left between them. CDR3 size: 14 residues. The germline V gene encodes CDR1 SGHVS and CDR2 FQNEAQ. Using its own MiXCR run on the reads, TCRdb lists one record per CDR3 protein. Among about 89,000 distinct CDR3 sequences listed, 29% were seen once. The sample originates from a study of T cell repertoires in cytomegalovirus infection. About the research overall: Use of recently identified HLA-C-restricted and well-studied HLA-B-restricted CMV epitopes was part of the study. Points from the study as a whole: HLA-C-restricted CMV-specific TCR beta clonotypes prevailed in the ex vivo response. Adding up the frequency of public TCR beta families identified people who carried CMV plus the relevant HLA.

This clonotype originated in a human donor in good health (CMV status not recorded). Some clones in this sample may be carry-over from other donors' samples. J is TRBJ2-7 and V is TRBV7-8; D not certain. This specimen was CD8+ T cells from cultured PBMCs, taken from culture after CMV antigen stimulation. The CDR3 DNA reads TGTGCCAGCAGCTTTAATCTTCACTCCTACGAGCAGTACTTC. Its protein product is CASSFNLHSYEQYF.